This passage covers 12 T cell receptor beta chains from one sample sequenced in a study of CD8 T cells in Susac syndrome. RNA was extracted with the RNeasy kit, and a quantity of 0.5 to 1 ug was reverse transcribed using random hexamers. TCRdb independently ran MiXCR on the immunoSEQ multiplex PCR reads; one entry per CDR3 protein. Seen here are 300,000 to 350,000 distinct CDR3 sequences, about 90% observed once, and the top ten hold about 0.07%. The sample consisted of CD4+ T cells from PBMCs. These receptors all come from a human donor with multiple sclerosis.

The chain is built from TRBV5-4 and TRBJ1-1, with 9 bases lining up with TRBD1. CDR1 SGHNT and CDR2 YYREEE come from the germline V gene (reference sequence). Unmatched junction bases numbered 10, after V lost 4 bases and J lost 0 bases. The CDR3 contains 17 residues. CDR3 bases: TGTGCCAGCAGCCTCGGACAGGGGACCACATTGAACACTGAAGCTTTCTTT. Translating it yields CASSLGQGTTLNTEAFF.

CDR3: CATSAPGQGGELFF. The CDR3 nucleotides read TGTGCCACCAGTGCCCCTGGACAGGGCGGGGAGCTGTTTTTT. V and J are TRBV24-1 and TRBJ2-2; 8 bases align to TRBD1. Looked up from germline, CDR1 is KGHDR and CDR2 is SFDVKD. With 5 bases clipped from V and 7 bases from J, the junction kept 5 bases outside the gene matches. CDR3 length: 14 residues.

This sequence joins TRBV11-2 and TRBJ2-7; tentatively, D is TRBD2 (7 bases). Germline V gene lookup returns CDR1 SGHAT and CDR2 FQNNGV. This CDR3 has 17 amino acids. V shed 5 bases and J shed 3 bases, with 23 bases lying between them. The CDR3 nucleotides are TGTGCCAGCAGCCCCCGCCAAGGGGGGAGGGCCGGCTACGAGCAGTACTTC. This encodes CASSPRQGGRAGYEQYF.

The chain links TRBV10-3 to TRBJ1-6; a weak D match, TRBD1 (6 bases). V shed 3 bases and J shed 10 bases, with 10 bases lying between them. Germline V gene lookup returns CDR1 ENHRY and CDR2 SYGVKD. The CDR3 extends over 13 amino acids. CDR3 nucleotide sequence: TGTGCCATCAGTGAACAGGGCAACTCACCCCTCCACTTT. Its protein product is CAISEQGNSPLHF.

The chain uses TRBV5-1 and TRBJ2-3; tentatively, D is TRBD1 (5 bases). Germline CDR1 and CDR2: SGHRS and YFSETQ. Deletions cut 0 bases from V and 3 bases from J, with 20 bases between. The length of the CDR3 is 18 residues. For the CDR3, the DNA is TGCGCCAGCAGCTTGGACGGACAACCAGTTGAGGTGACAGATACGCAGTATTTT. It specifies CASSLDGQPVEVTDTQYF.

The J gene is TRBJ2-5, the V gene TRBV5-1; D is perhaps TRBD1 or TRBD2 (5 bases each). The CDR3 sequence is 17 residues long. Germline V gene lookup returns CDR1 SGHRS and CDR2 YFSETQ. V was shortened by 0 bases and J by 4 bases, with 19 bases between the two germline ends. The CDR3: CASSLAEKRGLGETQYF. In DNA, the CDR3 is TGCGCCAGCAGCTTGGCCGAAAAGAGGGGTCTGGGAGAGACCCAGTACTTC.

CDR3 coding DNA: TGCAGTGCCCCTCCCGTTAACAATGAGCAGTTCTTC. Protein sequence: CSAPPVNNEQFF. The chain employs TRBV20-1 and TRBJ2-1; no clear D. Trimming removed 6 bases from V and 5 bases from J, with 11 bases in between. The germline V gene encodes CDR1 DFQATT and CDR2 SNEGSKA (reference sequence). The CDR3 totals 12 residues.

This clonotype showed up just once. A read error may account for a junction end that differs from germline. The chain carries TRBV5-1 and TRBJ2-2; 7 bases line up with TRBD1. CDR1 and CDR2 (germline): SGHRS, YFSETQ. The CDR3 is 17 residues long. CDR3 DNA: TGCGCCAGCAGCTTGGCCCTTGGCAGGGGGAACAGCGGGGAGCTGTTTTTT. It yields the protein CASSLALGRGNSGELFF.

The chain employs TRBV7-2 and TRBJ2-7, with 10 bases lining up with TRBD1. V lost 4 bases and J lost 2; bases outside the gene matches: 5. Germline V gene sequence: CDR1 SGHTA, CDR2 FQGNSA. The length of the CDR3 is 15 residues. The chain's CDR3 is CASSSRGTGAYEQYF. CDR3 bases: TGTGCCAGCAGCTCTAGGGGGACAGGGGCCTACGAGCAGTACTTC.

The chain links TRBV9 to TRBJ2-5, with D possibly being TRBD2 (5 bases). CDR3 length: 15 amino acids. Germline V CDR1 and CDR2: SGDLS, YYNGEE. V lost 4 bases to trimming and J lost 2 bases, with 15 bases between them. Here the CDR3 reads CASSIGPTIQETQYF. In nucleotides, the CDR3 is TGTGCCAGCAGCATCGGACCGACTATTCAAGAGACCCAGTACTTC.

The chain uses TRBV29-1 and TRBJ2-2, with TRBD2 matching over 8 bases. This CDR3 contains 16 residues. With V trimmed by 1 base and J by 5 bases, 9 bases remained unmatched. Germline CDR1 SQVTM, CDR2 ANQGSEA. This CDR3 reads CSVEGWRGASTGELFF. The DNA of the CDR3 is TGCAGCGTTGAAGGGTGGCGGGGGGCCTCTACCGGGGAGCTGTTTTTT.

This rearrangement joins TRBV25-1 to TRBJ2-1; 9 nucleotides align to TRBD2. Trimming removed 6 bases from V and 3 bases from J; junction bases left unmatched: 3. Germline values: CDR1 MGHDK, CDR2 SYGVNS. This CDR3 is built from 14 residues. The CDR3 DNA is TGTGCCAGCAGGACTAGCGGCCTCTACAATGAGCAGTTCTTC. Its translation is CASRTSGLYNEQFF. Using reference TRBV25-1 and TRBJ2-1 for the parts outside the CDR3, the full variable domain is EADIYQTPRYLVIGTGKKITLECSQTMGHDKMYWYQQDPGMELHLIHYSYGVNSTEKGDLSSESTVSRIRTEHFPLTLESARPSHTSQYLCASRTSGLYNEQFFGPGTRLTVL.